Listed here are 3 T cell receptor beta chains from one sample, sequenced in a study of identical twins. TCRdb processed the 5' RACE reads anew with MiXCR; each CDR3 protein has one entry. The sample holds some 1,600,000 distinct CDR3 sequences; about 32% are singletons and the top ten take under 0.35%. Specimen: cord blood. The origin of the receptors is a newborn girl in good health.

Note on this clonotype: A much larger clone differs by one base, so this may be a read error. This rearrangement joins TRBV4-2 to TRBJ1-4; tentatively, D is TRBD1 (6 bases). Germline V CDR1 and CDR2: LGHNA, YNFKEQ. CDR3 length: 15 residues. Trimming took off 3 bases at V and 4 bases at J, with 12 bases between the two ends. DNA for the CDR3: TGTGCCAGCAGCCAGTCGACAGGAGTTAATGAAAAACTGTTTTTT. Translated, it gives CASSQSTGVNEKLFF.

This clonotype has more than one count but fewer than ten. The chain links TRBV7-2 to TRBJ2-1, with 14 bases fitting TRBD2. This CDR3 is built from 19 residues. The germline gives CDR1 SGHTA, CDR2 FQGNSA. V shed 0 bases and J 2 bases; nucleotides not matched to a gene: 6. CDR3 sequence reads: CASSLAGTSGGKTYNEQFF. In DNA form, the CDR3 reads TGTGCCAGCAGCTTAGCCGGGACTAGCGGGGGCAAAACCTACAATGAGCAGTTCTTC. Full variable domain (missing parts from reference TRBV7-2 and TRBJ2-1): GAGVSQSPSNKVTEKGKDVELRCDPISGHTALYWYRQSLGQGLEFLIYFQGNSAPDKSGLPSDRFSAERTGGSVSTLTIQRTQQEDSAVYLCASSLAGTSGGKTYNEQFFGPGTRLTVL.

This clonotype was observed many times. The CDR3 protein is CASAGRHYGYTF. The DNA of the CDR3 is TGCGCCAGTGCTGGACGGCACTATGGCTACACCTTC. The chain links TRBV5-1 to TRBJ1-2; unclear D gene. From germline, CDR1 is SGHRS and CDR2 YFSETQ. V was trimmed by 8 bases and J by 3 bases, leaving 11 bases between them. The CDR3 contains 12 residues.